The 3 T cell receptor beta chains below all came from one sample that was sequenced in a study of molecular identifiers for immune sequencing clone quantification. TCRdb independently ran MiXCR on the PCR reads; one entry per CDR3 protein. The sample lists more than 550,000 distinct CDR3 sequences, around 25% occurring once. Sequenced sample: naive CD8+ T cells from blood, with Jurkat cell RNA spiked in. Subset here: FACS-sorted CD8+CD4-CCR7+CD45RA+ naive T cells. These receptors were obtained from a human donor in good health. Some libraries in this study had Jurkat cell RNA spiked in.

In the case of this clonotype: A much larger clone differs from this one at a single base, so this may be a read error. The chain joins TRBV2 to TRBJ1-1; the match to TRBD1 covers 9 bases. The CDR3 consists of 16 residues. The germline CDR1 and CDR2 sequences are SNHLY and FYNNEI. Germline trimming cut 2 bases from V and 3 bases from J; bases unmatched to any gene: 7. The DNA of the CDR3 is TGTGCCAGCAGTGAACGCGGACAGGGGAAGGACACTGAAGCTTTCTTT. It codes for CASSERGQGKDTEAFF.

This chain joins TRBV27 and TRBJ2-7, with D perhaps TRBD2 (7 bases). In germline, CDR1 is MNHEY, CDR2 SMNVEV (reference sequence). The CDR3 has 17 amino acids. V lost 5 bases to trimming and J lost 5 bases, with 25 bases between them. The CDR3 sequence is CASSPPLGEGGADEQYF. CDR3 coding DNA: TGTGCCAGCAGTCCTCCTCTGGGGGAGGGGGGGGCAGACGAGCAGTACTTC.

This rearrangement joins TRBV2 to TRBJ2-2; D gene ambiguous. Germline CDR1 and CDR2: SNHLY and FYNNEI. There are 16 residues in the CDR3. The germline V and J ends were trimmed by 6 bases and 2 bases, with 16 bases remaining between them. The CDR3 reads CASSPAPGENTGELFF. CDR3 sequence (DNA): TGTGCCAGCAGCCCTGCCCCTGGGGAAAACACCGGGGAGCTGTTTTTT. Using reference TRBV2 and TRBJ2-2 for the parts outside the CDR3, the full variable domain is EPEVTQTPSHQVTQMGQEVILRCVPISNHLYFYWYRQILGQKVEFLVSFYNNEISEKSEIFDDQFSVERPDGSNFTLKIRSTKLEDSAMYFCASSPAPGENTGELFFGEGSRLTVL.